This T cell receptor (beta chain) derives from a study of blood T cells in healthy people across ages. Through a sample-barcoded 5' primer and a J-beta primer mix, a second PCR was run for roughly 6 to 12 cycles. Each cDNA molecule was tagged by a template-switch adaptor with 12 random nucleotides. TCRdb reanalysed the 5' RACE reads using MiXCR and keeps one entry per CDR3 protein. This table has roughly 1.7 million distinct CDR3 sequences, 30% to 40% appearing once. V lost 4 bases and J 6 bases, leaving 17 bases between the germline ends. The CDR3 length is 15 residues. Per germline, CDR1 MNHEY and CDR2 SVGEGT. This clonotype was observed a few times.

The chain carries TRBV6-2 or TRBV6-3 and TRBJ2-3; the D is unclear. This TCR derives from a woman in her 30s in good health. Sequencing was carried out using blood. The CDR3, as DNA: TGTGCCAGCAGTTCCCCCGGACGCCCTCAGGATACGCAGTATTTT. This encodes CASSSPGRPQDTQYF.